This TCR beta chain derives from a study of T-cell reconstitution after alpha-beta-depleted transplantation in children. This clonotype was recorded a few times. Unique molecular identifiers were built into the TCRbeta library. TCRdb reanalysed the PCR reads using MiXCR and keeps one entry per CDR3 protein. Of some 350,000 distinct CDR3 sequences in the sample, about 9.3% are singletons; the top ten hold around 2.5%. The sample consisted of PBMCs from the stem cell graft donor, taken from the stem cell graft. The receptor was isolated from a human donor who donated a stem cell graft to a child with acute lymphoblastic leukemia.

Written as DNA, the CDR3 is TGTGCCAGCCGACGGACGGCTAATGAAAAACTGTTTTTT. Translating gives CASRRTANEKLFF. V and J are TRBV6-1 and TRBJ1-4, with unresolved D. The germline gives CDR1 MNHNS, CDR2 SASEGT. This CDR3 contains 13 residues. V was cut by 8 bases and J by 3 bases, with 10 bases left in between.